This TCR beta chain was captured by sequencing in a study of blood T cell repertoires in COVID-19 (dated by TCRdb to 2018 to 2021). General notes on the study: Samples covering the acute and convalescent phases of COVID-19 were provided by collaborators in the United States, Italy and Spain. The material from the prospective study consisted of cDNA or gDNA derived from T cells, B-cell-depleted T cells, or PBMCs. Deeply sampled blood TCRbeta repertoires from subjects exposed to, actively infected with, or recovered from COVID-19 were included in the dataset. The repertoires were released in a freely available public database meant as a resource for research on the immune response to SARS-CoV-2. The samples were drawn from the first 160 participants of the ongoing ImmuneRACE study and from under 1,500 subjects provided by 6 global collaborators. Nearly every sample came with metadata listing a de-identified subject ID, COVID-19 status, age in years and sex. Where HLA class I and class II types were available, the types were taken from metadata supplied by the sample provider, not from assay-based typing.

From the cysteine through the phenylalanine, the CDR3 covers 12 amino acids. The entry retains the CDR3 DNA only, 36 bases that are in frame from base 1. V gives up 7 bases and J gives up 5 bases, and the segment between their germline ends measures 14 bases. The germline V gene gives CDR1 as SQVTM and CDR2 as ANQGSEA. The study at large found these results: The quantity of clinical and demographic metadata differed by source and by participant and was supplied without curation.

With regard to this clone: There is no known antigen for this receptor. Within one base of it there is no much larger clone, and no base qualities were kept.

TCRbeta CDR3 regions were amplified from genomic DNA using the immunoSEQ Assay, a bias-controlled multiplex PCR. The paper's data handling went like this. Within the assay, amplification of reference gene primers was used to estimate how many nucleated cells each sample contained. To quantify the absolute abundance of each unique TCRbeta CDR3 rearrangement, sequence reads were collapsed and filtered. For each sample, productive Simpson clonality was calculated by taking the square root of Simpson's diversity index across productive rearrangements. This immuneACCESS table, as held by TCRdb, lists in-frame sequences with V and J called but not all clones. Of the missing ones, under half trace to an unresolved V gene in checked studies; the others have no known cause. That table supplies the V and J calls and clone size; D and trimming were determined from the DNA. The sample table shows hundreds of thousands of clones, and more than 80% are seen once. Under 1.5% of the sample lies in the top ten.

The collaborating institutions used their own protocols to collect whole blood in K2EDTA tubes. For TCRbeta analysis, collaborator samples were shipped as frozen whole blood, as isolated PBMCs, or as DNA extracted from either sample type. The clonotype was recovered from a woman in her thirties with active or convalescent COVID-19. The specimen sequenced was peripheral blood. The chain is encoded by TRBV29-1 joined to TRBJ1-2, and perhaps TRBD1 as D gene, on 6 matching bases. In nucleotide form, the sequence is TGCAGCGCCGAGGACCAGGGGTATGGCTACACCTTC. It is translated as CSAEDQGYGYTF.